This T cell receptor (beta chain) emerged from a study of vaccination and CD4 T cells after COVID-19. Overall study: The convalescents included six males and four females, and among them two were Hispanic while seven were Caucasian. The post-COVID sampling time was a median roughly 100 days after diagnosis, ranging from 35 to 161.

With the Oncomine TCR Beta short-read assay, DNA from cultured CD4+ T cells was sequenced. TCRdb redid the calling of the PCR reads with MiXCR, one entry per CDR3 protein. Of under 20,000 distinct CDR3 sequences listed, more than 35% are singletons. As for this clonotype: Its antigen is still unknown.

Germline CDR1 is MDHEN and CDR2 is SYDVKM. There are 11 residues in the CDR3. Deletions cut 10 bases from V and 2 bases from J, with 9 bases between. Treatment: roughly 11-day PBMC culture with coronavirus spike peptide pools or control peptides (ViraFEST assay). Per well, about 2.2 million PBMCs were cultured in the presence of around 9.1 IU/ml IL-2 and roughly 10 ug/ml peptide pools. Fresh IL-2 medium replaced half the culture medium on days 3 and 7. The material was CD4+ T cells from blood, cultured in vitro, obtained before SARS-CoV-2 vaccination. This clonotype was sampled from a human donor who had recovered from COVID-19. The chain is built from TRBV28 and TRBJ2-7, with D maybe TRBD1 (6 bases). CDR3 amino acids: CATTGTYEQYF. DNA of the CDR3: TGTGCCACCACAGGGACCTACGAGCAGTACTTC.